This TCR beta chain is drawn from a study of cytomegalovirus exposure and HLA in healthy donors (dated by TCRdb to about 2017). Regarding the study in general: According to an earlier analysis of around 600 of the donors, some 170 million T cells yielded roughly 110 million unique TCR beta sequences and about 280 Gb of sequence data. Approximately 300 gigabases of sequencing data and around 85 million unique TCR sequences made up an early release that covered over 550 HLA-typed donors. Of the roughly 430 genotyped donors, approximately 82% fell in the genetic ancestry cluster associated with self-reported Caucasian donors. The aim of the study was to test whether cataloging public T cell receptors could identify signatures of past pathogen exposure. The T cell repertoires of some 700 subjects were profiled by immunosequencing and related to cytomegalovirus serostatus. In addition to the first cohort of hundreds of subjects, a separate validation cohort of 130 or so different subjects was used. To predict cytomegalovirus infection status, the study brought together high-throughput TCR immunosequencing, statistical association of individual TCRs with disease status, and machine learning. To study patterns of TCR occurrence, a later analysis re-analyzed previously published TCR beta repertoires from just over 650 donors and added high-resolution HLA genotyping. Rather than drawing on any new phenotypic data, the later analysis identified candidate immune exposures from TCR beta sequences and the way those sequences occurred across donors. In an earlier analysis of a few hundred of the donors, high-throughput TCR beta sequencing was used to judge whether each TCR beta V gene segment behaved as functional or pseudogenic. Donor age, sex, ethnicity and CMV serostatus were compiled together with the repertoire data. Genome-wide SNP genotypes for about 55% of the 666 donors were used in a later genetic analysis, which treated that subset as a discovery cohort. Every repertoire in the discovery cohort had been generated on one and the same sequencing platform. HLA typing included class I and class II loci at four-digit resolution. The number of donors typed differed by locus, with roughly 629-640 for A, B, C, DRB1 and DQB1, 522 for DQA1, over 600 for DPA1, and around 450 for DPB1. A handful of DR-DQ haplotypes were treated as single units for association and clustering because of strong linkage in the cohort. Among over 350 genotyped donors of the cohort, an average of 235,054 unique TCR beta nucleotide sequences were sequenced per donor, 15% to 20% of them non-productive. What the work shows at the level of the full study, not this receptor alone: The earlier analysis of almost 600 of the donors excluded roughly 17 rarely observed V segments, including chromosome 9 orphons, because counts were too low. A cluster of highly shared sequence variants was judged likely to represent a technical artifact of the sequencing pipeline. In a later analysis, HLA-associated TCR beta chains showed more clonal expansion and lower generation probabilities than non-associated chains that were equally common. Assigning TCR associations to individual alleles was difficult when HLA alleles, especially DR and DQ, strongly co-occurred. Compared with the roughly 670-donor mean, donors in an Asian-associated ancestry cluster had fewer N-insertions in productive TCRs, according to a later genetic analysis. Linkage disequilibrium might explain the correlated functional status among segregating V segments, but an unknown experimental factor could not be ruled out. Most TCR sequences were observed very rarely across donors, whereas some public TCRs were present in many individuals. The authors suggested that the approach could potentially be generalized to other disease states and immunological phenotypes. According to a later analysis, most CMV-associated TCR beta chains appeared to be HLA-restricted, and the HLA associations seemed to be driven largely by CMV exposure. According to a later analysis, TCR association rates differed among HLA loci, with DRB1 alleles showing the most associated TCRs and HLA-C alleles showing the fewest. HLA typing was unavailable for some donors at each locus, so association tests used only the typed subset. Broadly in line with IMGT annotations, most TCR beta V segments showed up in productive rearrangements about 90% or about 30% of the time in an earlier analysis of 587 of the donors. The only immune exposure information available for the cohort was CMV serostatus. A later genetic analysis associated a missense DCLRE1C variant with V-gene and J-gene trimming of TCR beta chains, and an independent cohort replicated the association. In the study, some 180 TCR beta chains were listed as associated with cytomegalovirus. The classifier was reported to diagnose cytomegalovirus status with high specificity and sensitivity in both the original and validation cohorts. Only TCR beta chains were sequenced in this cohort, and the absence of alpha or paired-chain data limited detectable features. At a false discovery rate of 0.05, a later analysis linked under 20,000 TCR beta sequences to specific HLA alleles. Three of the identified cytomegalovirus-associated TCR beta chains were confirmed in vitro to be specific for cytomegalovirus antigens. Several of the top co-occurrence clusters appeared to be linked to parvovirus B19, influenza, CMV and Epstein-Barr virus, according to a later analysis. Presence/absence analyses assumed roughly uniform sequencing depth across donors, an assumption that may not hold. A further reported finding was that TCR beta sequences accurately predicted the HLA-A and HLA-B alleles for most subjects in the first cohort. The 87-base-pair reads could not distinguish some IMGT-functional V segments, including TRBV6-2 and TRBV6-3, so those segments were excluded.

The cohort comprised 670 or so healthy bone marrow donors. At the time of sampling, every cohort member was nominally healthy, though immune exposures that went unrecorded were likely present. The donor was CMV seronegative and was included in the group of about 350 seronegative cohort members. Every donor gave a peripheral blood sample, and the peripheral blood mononuclear cells from that sample were used for TCR beta sequencing. Genomic DNA extraction from the blood cell samples was performed with the Qiagen DNeasy Blood Extraction Kit. The library was built by means of the immunoSEQ multiplex PCR assay. The multiplex PCR relied on a mix of 60 forward primers for TCR Vbeta segments and 13 reverse primers for TCR Jbeta segments. Amplification of the CDR3 region of rearranged TCR beta genes was performed with a multiplex PCR assay on genomic DNA. Amplified TCR beta libraries were sequenced as 87-base-pair reads on the Illumina HiSeq System. The original methods were these. A later analysis counted approximately 74 million unique TCR beta chains across the approximately 700 repertoires, and roughly 10 million of these chains were shared by at least two donors. Raw reads were error-corrected and collapsed into unique sequences by a nearest-neighbor algorithm in which closely related sequences were merged to remove PCR and sequencing errors. To assign V, D and J gene segments, CDR3 sequences were aligned to IMGT reference sequences. For a sequence to be retained, a match of at least six nucleotides was required to both a V gene segment and a J gene segment. A rearrangement was called productive if the CDR3 had no stop codons and remained in frame with V and J, and every other rearrangement was called non-productive. Following IMGT convention, CDR3 was defined as the stretch from the second conserved V-encoded cysteine up to the conserved J-encoded phenylalanine. Sequences without an unambiguous match to a single V gene segment were excluded from the earlier analysis of about 630 of the donors. An earlier analysis of about 600 of the donors called V segments functional above 56.7% productive rearrangements and segregating when the between-donor standard deviation exceeded 5%. A statistical classification framework was built for diagnosing cytomegalovirus status from the catalog of TCR beta chain sequences. A later analysis assigned V and J genes by comparing TCR nucleotide sequences with IMGT/GENE-DB human TR gene sequences. In a later analysis, CDR3 sequences and most-parsimonious VDJ recombination scenarios were assigned using the TCRdist pipeline. In a later analysis, each TCR beta chain was defined by its CDR3 amino acid sequence together with its V-gene family, and reads without a unique V-gene family were excluded. As a way to deal with suspected cross-contamination and a sequencing artifact, a later analysis dropped hundreds of nucleotide sequences that were highly shared and had low generation probability. A later analysis calculated a clonal expansion index for each public chain from normalized within-repertoire ranks of inferred template counts. A later analysis computed generation probabilities with a VDJ recombination model fitted to out-of-frame rearrangements, and checked the results against IGoR. Hypergeometric tests were used in a later analysis to score TCR-TCR, TCR-HLA and TCR-CMV co-occurrence, with a repertoire-size bias correction applied to the TCR pairs. A later analysis estimated false discovery rates by permuting HLA or CMV assignments 20 times. In a later analysis, co-occurring TCRs were grouped with DBSCAN, and TCRdist sequence similarity was added when clustering was performed within HLA-allele-positive subsets. Co-occurrence clustering excluded repertoires with fewer than 30,000 or more than 120,000 public chains, plus five with anomalous nucleotide sharing. TCRdb took over this immuneACCESS table, retaining in-frame rearrangements with V and J assigned. Such tables are incomplete; in checked studies, under half of the missing clones stem from an unresolved V gene, and the remainder is unexplained. For V, J and clone size, that table is used; D and trimming come from the DNA. Within this sample are nearly 200,000 clones, with 82% of them counted one time only. The top ten constitute 0.08% to 0.1% of the sample.

Comments on this clone: What this receptor recognizes is not known. No base quality values were provided; no much bigger clone lies one nucleotide off.

V loses 4 bases, J loses 4 bases, and the germline ends lie 8 bases apart. The CDR3 starts with the cysteine, ends with the phenylalanine, and has 13 residues. The kept DNA is CDR3 alone, 39 bases in frame from the first base. The germline V gene encodes CDR1 MNHNS and CDR2 SASEGT. This TCR derives from a boy aged 2 to 10 in good health and CMV-seronegative. This sequence uses TRBV6-1 and TRBJ1-5; TRBD1 is a weak D gene call, 6 bases matching. Sequences were obtained from PBMCs. DNA sequence: TGTGCCAGCAGTGGAGGACAGAATCAGCCCCAGCATTTT. It is translated as CASSGGQNQPQHF.